The 24 T cell receptor beta chains reported below all come from one sample, sequenced in a study of blood T cell repertoires in COVID-19 (dated by TCRdb to 2020 to 2021). The library was made by the immunoSEQ multiplex PCR assay. TCRdb limited this immuneACCESS table to in-frame rearrangements with V and J called. A share of clones is missing; checked studies link under half to unresolved V genes, and the rest is unexplained. For this sample there are around 40,000 clones; around 87% appear just once. The ten most abundant clones make up about 10% of the sample. The sequenced sample consisted of peripheral blood. These receptors all stem from a man aged 25 to 45 with active or convalescent COVID-19.

The rearrangement uses TRBV27 and TRBJ2-1; 12 positions agree with TRBD2. The CDR3 has 17 amino acids. Germline V gene data show CDR1 as MNHEY and CDR2 as SMNVEV (reference sequence). Losses at the gene ends were 3 bases for V and 5 bases for J; bases not matched to a gene: 8. The CDR3: CASSFRLAGVGNNEQFF. The DNA for the CDR3 is TGTGCCAGCAGTTTTCGACTAGCGGGAGTCGGGAACAATGAGCAGTTCTTC.

Only one count was recorded for this clone. CDR3 DNA sequence: TGTGCCAGCAGCCCTCCTTCAGCGGGGGGACAACATACGCAGTATTTT. Amino acids: CASSPPSAGGQHTQYF. The J gene is TRBJ2-3, the V gene TRBV9, with 9 bases matching TRBD2. After removal of 4 bases from V and 7 bases from J, the junction contained 13 bases not matched to a gene. Germline CDR1 and CDR2: SGDLS and YYNGEE. CDR3 length: 16 amino acids.

The V gene is TRBV7-9, the J gene TRBJ2-3, with D maybe TRBD1 (6 bases). V lost 10 bases and J lost 3, with 26 bases in between. CDR3 size: 17 residues. Germline V lookup: CDR1 SEHNR, CDR2 FQNEAQ (reference sequence). CDR3 protein: CATRRISLTGITDTQYF. The CDR3 DNA follows: TGTGCCACCAGACGGATTTCTTTGACAGGCATAACAGATACGCAGTATTTT.

This clone was found once. Other DNA sequences in this sample translate to the same CDR3. The J gene is TRBJ2-1, the V gene TRBV19; 11 bases align to TRBD2. The CDR3 covers 15 residues. CDR1 is LNHDA and CDR2 is SQIVND in the germline V gene (reference sequence). Losses at the gene ends were 3 bases for V and 7 bases for J; bases not matched to a gene: 5. The CDR3 DNA reads TGTGCCAGTAGTATCATAGCGGGAGGGCCTAATGAGCAGTTCTTC. Its protein is CASSIIAGGPNEQFF.

The gene calls are TRBV7-9 and TRBJ1-3; TRBD1 might be the D (6 bases). Germline lookup yields CDR1 SEHNR and CDR2 FQNEAQ (reference sequence). V was pared by 5 bases and J by 0 bases, with 20 bases between. The CDR3 is made up of 18 amino acids. The CDR3 here is CASSPLGGGRSSGNTIYF. CDR3 DNA: TGTGCCAGCAGCCCTCTAGGGGGGGGACGGAGCTCTGGAAACACCATATATTTT.

The chain combines TRBV7-2 with TRBJ1-1; D call uncertain. Germline CDR1 is SGHTA and CDR2 is FQGNSA. V lost 1 base, J lost 1 base, and 13 bases lay in between. The CDR3 spans 16 residues. The CDR3 sequence: CASSLGSRRTNTEAFF. Written as DNA, the CDR3 is TGTGCCAGCAGCTTAGGATCTAGACGCACGAACACTGAAGCTTTCTTT.

The V gene is TRBV7-9, the J gene TRBJ2-1; D is ambiguous. The V gene's germline CDR1 is SEHNR and CDR2 FQNEAQ (reference sequence). This CDR3 is built from 15 residues. V was clipped by 5 bases and J by 5 bases, with 16 bases between them. CDR3 sequence (DNA): TGTGCCAGCAGCCCCTTCCACGCAGGTGACAATGAGCAGTTCTTC. This translates into CASSPFHAGDNEQFF.

For the CDR3, the DNA is TGTGCCAGCAGCCGCCGTAGCGGGGGGGCCGCTGGGGAGCTGTTTTTT. Translation: CASSRRSGGAAGELFF. V usage is TRBV7-9 and J usage is TRBJ2-2; 11 bases match TRBD2. V trimming: 5 bases; J trimming: 8 bases; junction bases outside the gene matches: 10. Germline loops: CDR1 SEHNR, CDR2 FQNEAQ (reference sequence). The CDR3 is made up of 16 amino acids.

V gene TRBV6-5 combines with J gene TRBJ2-7, with 7 bases aligning to TRBD2. CDR1 is MNHEY and CDR2 is SVGAGI in the germline V gene. The CDR3 sequence is 16 residues long. V shed 0 bases and J 1 base; nucleotides not matched to a gene: 6. CDR3 coding DNA: TGTGCCAGCAGTTACTCGACGGGGACTAAATCCTACGAGCAGTACTTC. Translation: CASSYSTGTKSYEQYF.

The J gene is TRBJ1-2, the V gene TRBV19; 10 bases line up with TRBD1. CDR3 length: 16 residues. Germline V gives CDR1 LNHDA, CDR2 SQIVND (reference sequence). J lost 6 bases, V lost 4 bases, and 11 bases had no gene match. Here the CDR3 DNA reads TGTGCCAGTAGTACCCTGACAGGGGGCAATTACAATGGCTACACCTTC. Its translation: CASSTLTGGNYNGYTF.

This rearrangement joins TRBV9 to TRBJ1-2, with D unresolved. Per germline, CDR1 SGDLS and CDR2 YYNGEE. The CDR3 sequence is 15 residues long. The V end lost 3 bases, the J end lost 3 bases, and 15 bases lay between the germline ends. CDR3 sequence reads: CASSGGTNGDYGYTF. CDR3 coding DNA: TGTGCCAGCAGCGGTGGAACAAACGGGGACTATGGCTACACCTTC.

The sample holds one count of this clone. This chain joins TRBV10-3 and TRBJ2-7; TRBD1 might be the D (5 bases). CDR1 is ENHRY and CDR2 is SYGVKD in the germline V gene. V shed 6 bases and J shed 2 bases, with 14 bases lying between them. The CDR3 contains 14 residues. CDR3 in amino acids: CAISADSPPYEQYF. For the CDR3, the DNA is TGTGCCATCAGCGCCGACAGCCCCCCCTACGAGCAGTACTTC.

This chain uses TRBV27 with TRBJ2-2; D not certain. Trimming removed 4 bases from V and 0 bases from J, with 12 bases in between. Germline loops: CDR1 MNHEY, CDR2 SMNVEV (reference sequence). This CDR3 region has 16 residues. Here the CDR3 DNA reads TGTGCCAGCAGTTCCGCGGTTACGACGAACACCGGGGAGCTGTTTTTT. Its protein is CASSSAVTTNTGELFF.

V usage is TRBV24-1 and J usage is TRBJ2-1, with TRBD2 matching over 9 bases. The CDR3 is 16 amino acids. The J segment lost 3 bases and the V segment lost 3 bases, leaving 5 bases of the junction unmatched. The germline V gene has CDR1 KGHDR and CDR2 SFDVKD. The CDR3 protein is CATSDVKAGGYNEQFF. In DNA form, the CDR3 reads TGTGCCACCAGTGATGTGAAAGCGGGAGGCTACAATGAGCAGTTCTTC.

The chain is built from TRBV3-1 (or the pseudogene TRBV3-2) and TRBJ1-1; D gene unclear. Germline CDR1 reads LGHDT; CDR2 reads YNNKEL (reference sequence). The CDR3 consists of 14 residues. The V end was cut by 1 base, the J end by 4 bases, with 10 bases between. The CDR3 sequence: CASSQGATVTEAFF. The CDR3 coding sequence is TGTGCCAGCAGCCAAGGGGCAACCGTCACTGAAGCTTTCTTT.

The genes are TRBV5-6 and TRBJ1-1; 10 positions agree with TRBD1. V shed 5 bases, J shed 0 bases, and the junction held 7 bases outside the gene matches. Germline CDR1 is SGHDT and CDR2 is YYEEEE. This CDR3 is built from 16 residues. CDR3 DNA sequence: TGTGCCAGCAGACCGTTAGGACAGGGGGTGAACACTGAAGCTTTCTTT. Its translation: CASRPLGQGVNTEAFF.

V gene TRBV3-1 (or the pseudogene TRBV3-2) combines with J gene TRBJ1-6, with a weak D call TRBD1 (5 bases). CDR3 length: 13 amino acids. CDR1 and CDR2 from the germline V gene are LGHDT and YNNKEL (reference sequence). Between the trimmed V and J ends, which lost 4 bases and 7 bases, there was a span of 8 bases. The CDR3 loop is CASSPRQNSPLHF. DNA for the CDR3: TGTGCCAGCAGCCCGCGACAGAATTCACCCCTCCACTTT.

The rearrangement joins TRBV5-1 to TRBJ1-2, with D tentatively TRBD1 (5 bases). Germline V CDR1 and CDR2: SGHRS, YFSETQ. The V end was cut by 0 bases, the J end by 4 bases, with 13 bases between. The CDR3 covers 15 residues. This chain's CDR3 is CASSLERGSGYGYTF. Here the CDR3 DNA reads TGCGCCAGCAGCTTGGAACGGGGGAGCGGCTATGGCTACACCTTC.

This sequence joins TRBV12-3 or TRBV12-4 and TRBJ1-5; possible D gene TRBD1, 6 bases. Trimming removed 6 bases from V and 6 bases from J, with 9 bases in between. The CDR3 runs 12 residues. The CDR3 here is CASRGAVQPQHF. CDR3 nucleotides: TGTGCCAGCAGGGGGGCGGTTCAGCCCCAGCATTTT.

The genes are TRBV3-1 (or the pseudogene TRBV3-2) and TRBJ1-2; a weak D match, TRBD1 (6 bases). With 1 base removed from V and 7 bases from J, the gap between germline ends came to 16 bases. This CDR3 is built from 15 residues. The V gene's germline CDR1 is LGHDT and CDR2 YNNKEL (reference sequence). DNA of the CDR3: TGTGCCAGCAGCCAAGGATCCGGGGGGGCTTCTGGCTACACCTTC. Its protein product is CASSQGSGGASGYTF.

CDR3 residues: CASSLHTGGAEAFF. CDR3 in DNA: TGTGCCAGCAGTTTACATACAGGGGGGGCTGAAGCTTTCTTT. The chain joins TRBV27 to TRBJ1-1; 8 nucleotides match TRBD1. Looked up from germline, CDR1 is MNHEY and CDR2 is SMNVEV (reference sequence). V dropped 2 bases and J dropped 6; count of bases not matched to a gene: 5. CDR3 size: 14 residues.

The chain has TRBV12-3 or TRBV12-4 and TRBJ2-1; the D gene is possibly TRBD2 (6 bases). This CDR3 is 11 amino acids long. Trimming removed 6 bases at V and 11 bases at J, with 11 bases between. The DNA of the CDR3 is TGTGCCAGCAGCCAAGGGACTCAGCAGTTCTTC. Its protein is CASSQGTQQFF.

The J gene is TRBJ2-2, the V gene TRBV3-1 (or the pseudogene TRBV3-2), with 10 bases that match TRBD2. The ends lost 0 bases at V and 1 base at J; junction bases unmatched: 8. From germline, CDR1 is LGHDT and CDR2 YNNKEL (reference sequence). There are 19 residues in the CDR3. For the CDR3, the DNA is TGTGCCAGCAGCCAAGATCCCATAGCGGGAGGACGGAACACCGGGGAGCTGTTTTTT. It encodes CASSQDPIAGGRNTGELFF.

This chain uses TRBV2 with TRBJ1-2; D gene ambiguous. Germline V gene sequence: CDR1 SNHLY, CDR2 FYNNEI. V lost 6 bases and J 5 bases, leaving 7 bases between the germline ends. The CDR3 is 11 amino acids. In DNA, the CDR3 is TGTGCCAGCAGCCGGGGATATGGCTACACCTTC. Amino acid sequence: CASSRGYGYTF.